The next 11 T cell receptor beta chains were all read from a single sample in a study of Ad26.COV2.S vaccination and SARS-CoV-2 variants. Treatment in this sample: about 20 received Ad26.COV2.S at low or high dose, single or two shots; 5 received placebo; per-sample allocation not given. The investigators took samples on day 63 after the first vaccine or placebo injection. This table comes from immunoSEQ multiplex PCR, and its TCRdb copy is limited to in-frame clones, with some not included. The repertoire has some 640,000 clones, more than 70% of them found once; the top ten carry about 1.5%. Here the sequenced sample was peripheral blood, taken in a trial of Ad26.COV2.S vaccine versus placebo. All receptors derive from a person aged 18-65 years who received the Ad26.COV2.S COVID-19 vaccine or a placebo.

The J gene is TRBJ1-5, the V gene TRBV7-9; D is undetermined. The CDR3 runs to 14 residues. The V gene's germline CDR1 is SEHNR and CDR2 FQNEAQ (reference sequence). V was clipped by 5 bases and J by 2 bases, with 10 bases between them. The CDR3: CASSHSGRNQPQHF. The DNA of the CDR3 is TGTGCCAGCAGCCATTCGGGTCGCAATCAGCCCCAGCATTTT. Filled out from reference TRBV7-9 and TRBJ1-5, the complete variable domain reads DTGVSQNPRHKITKRGQNVTFRCDPISEHNRLYWYRQTLGQGPEFLTYFQNEAQLEKSRLLSDRFSAERPKGSFSTLEIQRTEQGDSAMYLCASSHSGRNQPQHFGDGTRLSIL.

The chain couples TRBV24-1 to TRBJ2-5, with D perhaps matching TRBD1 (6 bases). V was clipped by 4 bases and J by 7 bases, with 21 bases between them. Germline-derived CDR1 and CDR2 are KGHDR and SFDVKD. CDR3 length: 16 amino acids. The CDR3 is CATSEPRGDNPSTQYF. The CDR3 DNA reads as TGTGCCACCAGTGAACCCAGAGGGGACAACCCCTCGACCCAGTACTTC.

CDR3 sequence: CASSHRDSPYEQYF. In nucleotides, the CDR3 is TGTGCCAGCAGCCACCGGGACAGTCCCTACGAGCAGTACTTC. This chain uses TRBV5-4 with TRBJ2-7; 7 positions match TRBD1. V shed 4 bases and J 2 bases; nucleotides not matched to a gene: 6. CDR1 and CDR2 from the germline V gene are SGHNT and YYREEE (reference sequence). This CDR3 has 14 residues.

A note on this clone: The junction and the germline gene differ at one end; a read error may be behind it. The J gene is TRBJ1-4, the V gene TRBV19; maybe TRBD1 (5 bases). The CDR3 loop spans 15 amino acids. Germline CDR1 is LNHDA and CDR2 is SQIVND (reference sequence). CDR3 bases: TGTGCCAGTCGGACCTCCGGGACGGAGAATGAGAAACTGTTTTTT. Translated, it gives CASRTSGTENEKLFF.

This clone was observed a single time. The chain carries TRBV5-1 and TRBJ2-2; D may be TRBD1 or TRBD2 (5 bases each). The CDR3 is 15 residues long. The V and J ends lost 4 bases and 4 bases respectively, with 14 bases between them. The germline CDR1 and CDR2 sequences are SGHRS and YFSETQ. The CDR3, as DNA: TGCGCCAGCAGCGGGACGCCTTTGGGCACCGGGGAGCTGTTTTTT. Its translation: CASSGTPLGTGELFF.

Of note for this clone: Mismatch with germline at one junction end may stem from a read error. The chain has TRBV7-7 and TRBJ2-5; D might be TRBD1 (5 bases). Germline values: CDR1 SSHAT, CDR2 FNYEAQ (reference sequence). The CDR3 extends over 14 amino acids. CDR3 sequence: CASSLVRADGTQYF. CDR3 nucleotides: TGTGCTAGCAGCTTAGTCAGGGCGGATGGGACCCAGTACTTC. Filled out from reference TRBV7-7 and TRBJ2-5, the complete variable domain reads GAGVSQSPRYKVTKRGQDVTLRCDPISSHATLYWYQQALGQGPEFLTYFNYEAQPDKSGLPSDRFSAERPEGSISTLTIQRTEQRDSAMYRCASSLVRADGTQYFGPGTRLLVL.

As DNA, the CDR3 is TGTGCCAGCAGCTTTGACCCCATAAGCTCCTACGAGCAGTACTTC. This translates into CASSFDPISSYEQYF. The chain carries TRBV11-2 and TRBJ2-7, with D unresolved. This CDR3 contains 15 residues. Between the trimmed V and J ends, which lost 3 bases and 0 bases, there was a span of 12 bases. The germline V gene encodes CDR1 SGHAT and CDR2 FQNNGV.

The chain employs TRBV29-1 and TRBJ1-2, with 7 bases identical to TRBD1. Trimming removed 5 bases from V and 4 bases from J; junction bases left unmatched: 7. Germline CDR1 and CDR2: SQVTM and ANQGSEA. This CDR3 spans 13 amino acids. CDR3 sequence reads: CSVQQTGLYGYTF. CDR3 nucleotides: TGCAGCGTTCAGCAGACAGGGCTCTATGGCTACACCTTC.

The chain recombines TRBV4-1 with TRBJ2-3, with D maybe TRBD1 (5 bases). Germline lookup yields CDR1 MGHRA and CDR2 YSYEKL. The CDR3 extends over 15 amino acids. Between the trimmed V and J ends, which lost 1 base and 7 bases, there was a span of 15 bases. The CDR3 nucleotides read TGCGCCAGCAGCCAAGTTTCCCCCCCAGGGAATACGCAGTATTTT. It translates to CASSQVSPPGNTQYF.

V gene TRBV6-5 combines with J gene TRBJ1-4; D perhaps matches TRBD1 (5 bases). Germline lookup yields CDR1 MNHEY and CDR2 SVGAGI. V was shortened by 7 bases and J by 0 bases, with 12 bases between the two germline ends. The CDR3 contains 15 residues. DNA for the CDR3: TGTGCCAGCATCGGCGGGACTGCAACTAATGAAAAACTGTTTTTT. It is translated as CASIGGTATNEKLFF.

CDR3 sequence (DNA): TGTGCCAGCAGCTTTTCGCCCGTCCGGGAGACCCAGTACTTC. The encoded protein is CASSFSPVRETQYF. This chain connects TRBV5-4 to TRBJ2-5; D is ambiguous. The CDR3 runs 14 residues. In germline, CDR1 is SGHNT, CDR2 YYREEE (reference sequence). V lost 2 bases and J 5 bases, leaving 13 bases between the germline ends.